This T cell receptor beta chain was observed in a study of T cells after yellow fever vaccination. The study made its TCR cDNA through 5'RACE template switching. That step introduced a universal primer site along with UMIs. TCRdb processed the 5' RACE reads anew with MiXCR; each CDR3 protein has one entry. The sample contains hundreds of thousands of distinct CDR3 sequences, 4.1% of which appear only once. The CDR3 is 16 residues long. The J segment lost 0 bases and the V segment lost 1 base, leaving 5 bases of the junction unmatched. The V gene's germline CDR1 is SGHRS and CDR2 YFSETQ. Study-wide findings and caveats: Compared with primary, the secondary response was weaker and peaked at day 5, not 15. Among primary-vaccination clones, most reappeared after the booster, at around 97% for CD4 and more than 85% for CD8.

This clonotype was counted at least ten times. Its antigen is still unknown. This receptor was taken from a young man who received the YFV17D yellow fever vaccine. Material: PBMCs, obtained 5 days after the yellow fever booster vaccination. The chain is built from TRBV5-1 and TRBJ2-5, with 8 bases that match TRBD2. The CDR3 bases are TGCGCCAGCAGCTTGATATCGGGGGGGCACCAAGAGACCCAGTACTTC. Amino acid sequence: CASSLISGGHQETQYF.